This paragraph covers one T cell receptor beta chain sequence. No antigen is known for it. This sample is drawn from a study of glioma-infiltrating T cells. Overall study results and limits: CDR3 overlap between tissue and blood was very small.

The V and J ends lost 2 bases and 10 bases respectively, with 9 bases between them. Germline loops: CDR1 KGHSH, CDR2 LQKENI. CDR3 length equals 12 residues. Using RNA template, CDR3s of TCR alpha and beta were amplified with iRepertoire arm-PCR. For one-step reverse transcription and amplification, 100-400 ng of tissue mRNA or PBMC total RNA was used. MiXCR, run by TCRdb on the multiplex PCR reads, gives a single entry per CDR3 protein. The data hold 170,000 or so distinct CDR3 sequences, with around 42% observed a single time. The sample consisted of glioma tissue, nonneoplastic brain tissue, or PBMCs (not recorded which). The gene calls are TRBV18 and TRBJ2-1; no clear D gene. The receptor was derived from a human donor with low-grade glioma or glioblastoma, undergoing nonglioma brain surgery, or in good health (not recorded which). CDR3 residues: CASSPGVLEQFF. CDR3 sequence (DNA): TGTGCCAGCTCACCAGGAGTTTTAGAGCAGTTCTTC.